Listed below are T cell receptor beta chains from one sample, sequenced in a study of T cell repertoires in cytomegalovirus infection. No antigen is known for these receptors. TCRdb analysed the reads with MiXCR anew, one entry per CDR3 protein. Here the sample spans hundreds of thousands of distinct CDR3 sequences, roughly 34% being singletons. The source material was cultured PBMCs, sampled from culture after CMV antigen stimulation. The origin of the receptors is a human donor in good health (CMV status not recorded). Some clones in this sample may be carry-over from other donors' samples. CDR3s include the opening cysteine and the closing phenylalanine or tryptophan. The D gene is left open where the match is weak. Some rows have no size entry. The others give once, few or many, or a class for an expanded clone.

>.|TRBJ1-2|TRBV28|.
TGTGCCAGCAGTTTTTGGGGTTTTGCCTATGGCTACACCTTC
CASSFWGFAYGYTF
>once|TRBJ2-7|TRBV6-5|TRBD1
TGTGCCAGCAGTGGGGCGGGGACAGGGGAGGCCGAGCAGTACTTC
CASSGAGTGEAEQYF
>.|TRBJ2-3|TRBV4-1|TRBD2
TGCGCCAGCAGCCTTAAACAGAGCGGGAGGTTCCTCACAGATACGCAGTATTTT
CASSLKQSGRFLTDTQYF
>few|TRBJ2-3|TRBV29-1|.
TGCAGCGGCGCCGGGCCCAACACAGATACGCAGTATTTT
CSGAGPNTDTQYF
>many|TRBJ1-6|TRBV7-2|TRBD1
TGTGCCAGCAGCGCCGAACCCGGGACAGGCTATTCACCCCTCCACTTT
CASSAEPGTGYSPLHF
>.|TRBJ2-5|TRBV7-2|.
TGTGCCAGCAGCTTAGGGCAGCTGGGTATACAAGAGACCCAGTACTTC
CASSLGQLGIQETQYF
>.|TRBJ2-3|TRBV29-1|TRBD1
TGCAGCGTAACACGACAGGGGGGGACGGATACGCAGTATTTT
CSVTRQGGTDTQYF
>few|TRBJ2-3|TRBV7-9|.
TGTGCCAGCAGCTTACGACTCAGCCGATTCTCTAGCACAGATACGCAGTATTTT
CASSLRLSRFSSTDTQYF
>.|TRBJ2-7|TRBV7-9|TRBD1
TGTGCCAGCAGCCAAGCATCCGGGACAGGGTCCTACGAGCAGTACTTC
CASSQASGTGSYEQYF
>few|TRBJ2-7|TRBV6-6|TRBD2
TGTGCCAGCAGTTACCTTCGACTAGCGGACGAGCAGTACTTC
CASSYLRLADEQYF
>few|TRBJ2-7|TRBV12-3/TRBV12-4|.
TGTGCCAGCAGTTGGGGGGGACAGAGGTACGAGCAGTACTTC
CASSWGGQRYEQYF
>.|TRBJ2-7|TRBV28|.
TGTGCCAGCAGTTTATCGGAGGGCCTTGGGCAGGATCTCTCCTACGAGCAGTACTTC
CASSLSEGLGQDLSYEQYF
>.|TRBJ1-6|TRBV3-1|.
TGTGCCAGCAGCCAAGTCAGGCAGGCGTCACCCCTCCACTTT
CASSQVRQASPLHF
>.|TRBJ2-7|TRBV28|TRBD1
TGTGCCAGCAGTGGGTCGGGACAGGGGGCTGGGGAGCAGTACTTC
CASSGSGQGAGEQYF
>few|TRBJ1-6|TRBV6-1|TRBD1
TGTGCCTCCTCCCAGGGACAGGACGTTTCACCCCTCCACTTT
CASSQGQDVSPLHF
>.|TRBJ1-1|TRBV12-3/TRBV12-4|.
TGTGCCAGCAGTTTAATGGGGGACACTGAAGCTTTCTTT
CASSLMGDTEAFF
>.|TRBJ2-1|TRBV6-6|TRBD2
TGTGCCAGCAGTCCGGTGGCTAGCGGGAGAAGTAGGTACAATGAGCAGTTCTTC
CASSPVASGRSRYNEQFF
>few|TRBJ1-1|TRBV6-5|.
TGTGCCAGCAGTTACGGTGAACGGGCTGAAGCTTTCTTT
CASSYGERAEAFF
>few|TRBJ2-2|TRBV7-2|.
TGTGCCAGCAGCCCTGGAGTAGCGTCCGGGGAGCTGTTTTTT
CASSPGVASGELFF
>many|TRBJ1-4|TRBV9|TRBD1
TGTGCCAGCAGCCTACATCCCGGGACAGGGAGTGAAAAACTGTTTTTT
CASSLHPGTGSEKLFF
>few|TRBJ2-1|TRBV12-3/TRBV12-4|.
TGTGCCAGCAGTACTAACGGGGGTTACAATGAGCAGTTCTTC
CASSTNGGYNEQFF
>.|TRBJ2-5|TRBV7-2|.
TGTGCCAGCAGCTTGGGGATACACGGACGAGAGACCCAGTACTTC
CASSLGIHGRETQYF